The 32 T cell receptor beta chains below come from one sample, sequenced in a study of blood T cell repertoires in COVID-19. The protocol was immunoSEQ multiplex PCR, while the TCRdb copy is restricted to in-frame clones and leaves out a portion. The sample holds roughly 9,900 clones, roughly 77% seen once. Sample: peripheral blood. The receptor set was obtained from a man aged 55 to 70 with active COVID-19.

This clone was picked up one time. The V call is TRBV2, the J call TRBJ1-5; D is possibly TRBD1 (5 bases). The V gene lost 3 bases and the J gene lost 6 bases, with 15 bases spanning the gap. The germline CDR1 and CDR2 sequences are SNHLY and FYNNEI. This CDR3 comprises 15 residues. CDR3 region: CASSERGVAGQPQHF. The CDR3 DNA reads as TGTGCCAGCAGTGAGCGGGGGGTCGCAGGTCAGCCCCAGCATTTT.

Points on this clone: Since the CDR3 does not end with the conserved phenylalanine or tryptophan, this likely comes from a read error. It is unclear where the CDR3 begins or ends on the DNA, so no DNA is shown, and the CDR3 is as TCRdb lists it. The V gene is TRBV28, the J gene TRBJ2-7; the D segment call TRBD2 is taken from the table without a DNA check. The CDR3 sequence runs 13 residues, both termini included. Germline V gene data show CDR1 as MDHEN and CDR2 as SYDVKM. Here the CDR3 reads CASSFPGLAEPSL.

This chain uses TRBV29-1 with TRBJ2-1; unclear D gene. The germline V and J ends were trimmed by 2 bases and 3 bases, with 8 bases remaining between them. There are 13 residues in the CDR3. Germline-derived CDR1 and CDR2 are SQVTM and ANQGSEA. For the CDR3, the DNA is TGCAGCGTTGAAAGAGCTAGCTACAATGAGCAGTTCTTC. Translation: CSVERASYNEQFF.

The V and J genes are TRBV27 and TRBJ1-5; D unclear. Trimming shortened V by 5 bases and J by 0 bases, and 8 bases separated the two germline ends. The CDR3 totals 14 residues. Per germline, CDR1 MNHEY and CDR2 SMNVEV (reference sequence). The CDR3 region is CASSPSFSNQPQHF. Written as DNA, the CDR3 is TGTGCCAGCAGTCCATCATTTAGCAATCAGCCCCAGCATTTT.

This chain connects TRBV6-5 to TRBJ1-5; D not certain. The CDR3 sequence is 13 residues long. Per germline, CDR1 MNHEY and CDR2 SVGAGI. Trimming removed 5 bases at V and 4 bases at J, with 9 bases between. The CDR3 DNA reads TGTGCCAGCAGTATCAGGCTGAATCAGCCCCAGCATTTT. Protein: CASSIRLNQPQHF.

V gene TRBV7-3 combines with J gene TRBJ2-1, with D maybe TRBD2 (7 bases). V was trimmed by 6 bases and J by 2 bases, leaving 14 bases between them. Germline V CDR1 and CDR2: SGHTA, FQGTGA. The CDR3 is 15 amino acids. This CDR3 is CASSRGGGTYNEQFF. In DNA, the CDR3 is TGTGCCAGCAGTAGAGGGGGAGGGACCTACAATGAGCAGTTCTTC.

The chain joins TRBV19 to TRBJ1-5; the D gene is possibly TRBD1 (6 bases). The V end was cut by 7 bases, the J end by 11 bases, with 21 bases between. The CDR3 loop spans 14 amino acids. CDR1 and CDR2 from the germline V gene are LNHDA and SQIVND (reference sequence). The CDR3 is CASTSTGKGSAQHF. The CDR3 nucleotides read TGTGCCAGTACATCCACAGGGAAAGGTTCGGCCCAGCATTTT.

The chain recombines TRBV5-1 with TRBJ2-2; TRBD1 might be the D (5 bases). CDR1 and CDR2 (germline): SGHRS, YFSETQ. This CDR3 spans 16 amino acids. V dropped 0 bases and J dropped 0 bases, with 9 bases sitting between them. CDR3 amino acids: CASSLVQGANTGELFF. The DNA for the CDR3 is TGCGCCAGCAGCTTGGTGCAGGGCGCGAACACCGGGGAGCTGTTTTTT. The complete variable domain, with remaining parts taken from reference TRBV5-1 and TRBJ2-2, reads KAGVTQTPRYLIKTRGQQVTLSCSPISGHRSVSWYQQTPGQGLQFLFEYFSETQRNKGNFPGRFSGRQFSNSRSEMNVSTLELGDSALYLCASSLVQGANTGELFFGEGSRLTVL.

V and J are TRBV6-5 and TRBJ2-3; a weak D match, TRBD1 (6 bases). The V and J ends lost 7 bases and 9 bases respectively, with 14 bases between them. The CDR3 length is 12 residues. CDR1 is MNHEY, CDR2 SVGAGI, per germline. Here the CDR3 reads CASKLPQGTQYF. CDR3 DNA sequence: TGTGCCAGCAAGCTCCCCCAGGGGACGCAGTATTTT.

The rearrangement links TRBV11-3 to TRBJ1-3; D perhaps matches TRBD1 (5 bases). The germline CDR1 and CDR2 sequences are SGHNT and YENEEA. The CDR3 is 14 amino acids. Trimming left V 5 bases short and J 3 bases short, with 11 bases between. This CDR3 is CASSPGGLGNTIYF. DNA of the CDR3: TGTGCCAGCAGCCCGGGGGGACTTGGAAACACCATATATTTT.

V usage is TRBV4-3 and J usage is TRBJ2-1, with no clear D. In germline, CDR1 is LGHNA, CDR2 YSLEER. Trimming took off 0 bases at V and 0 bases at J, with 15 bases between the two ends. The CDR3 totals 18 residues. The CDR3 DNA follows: TGCGCCAGCAGCCAAGATCTAGGCGGAGCGCCCTCCTACAATGAGCAGTTCTTC. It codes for CASSQDLGGAPSYNEQFF.

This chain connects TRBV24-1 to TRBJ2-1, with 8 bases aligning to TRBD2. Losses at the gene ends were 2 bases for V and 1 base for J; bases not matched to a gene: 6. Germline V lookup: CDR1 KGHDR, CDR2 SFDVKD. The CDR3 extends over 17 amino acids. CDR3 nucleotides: TGTGCCACCAGTGATTCTGGTAGCGGGATTTCCTACAATGAGCAGTTCTTC. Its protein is CATSDSGSGISYNEQFF.

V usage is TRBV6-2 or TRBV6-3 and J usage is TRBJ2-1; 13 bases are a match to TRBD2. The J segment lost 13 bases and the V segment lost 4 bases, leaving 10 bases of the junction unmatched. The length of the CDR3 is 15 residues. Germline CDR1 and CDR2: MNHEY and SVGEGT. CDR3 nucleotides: TGTGCCAGCAGTTTGGGACTAGCGGGATTGGATGGTCAGTTCTTC. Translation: CASSLGLAGLDGQFF.

CDR3 in amino acids: CASAINLSEQYF. In DNA, the CDR3 is TGTGCTAGTGCCATCAACCTCAGCGAGCAGTACTTC. This chain uses TRBV12-5 with TRBJ2-7, with D unclear. The CDR3 is made up of 12 amino acids. Germline CDR1 reads LGHNT; CDR2 reads FRNRAP. With 7 bases removed from V and 6 bases from J, the gap between germline ends came to 13 bases. Complete variable domain (other parts from reference TRBV12-5 and TRBJ2-7): DARVTQTPRHKVTEMGQEVTMRCQPILGHNTVFWYRQTMMQGLELLAYFRNRAPLDDSGMPKDRFSAEMPDATLATLKIQPSEPRDSAVYFCASAINLSEQYFGPGTRLTVT.

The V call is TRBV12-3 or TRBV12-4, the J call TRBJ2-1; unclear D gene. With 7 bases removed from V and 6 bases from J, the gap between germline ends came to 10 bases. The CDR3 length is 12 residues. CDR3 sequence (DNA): TGTGCCAGCACCCTGATCGGCAATGAGCAGTTCTTC. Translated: CASTLIGNEQFF.

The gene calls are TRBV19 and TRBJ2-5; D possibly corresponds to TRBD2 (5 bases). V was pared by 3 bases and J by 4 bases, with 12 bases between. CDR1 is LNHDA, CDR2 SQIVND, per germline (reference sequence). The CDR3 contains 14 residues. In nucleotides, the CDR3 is TGTGCCAGTAGTATCGGGGTAGGCGGAGAGACCCAGTACTTC. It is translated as CASSIGVGGETQYF.

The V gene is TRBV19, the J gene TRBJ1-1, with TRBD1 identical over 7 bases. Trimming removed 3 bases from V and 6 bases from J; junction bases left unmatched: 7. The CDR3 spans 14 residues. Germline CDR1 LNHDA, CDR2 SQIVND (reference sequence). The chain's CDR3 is CASSMLRRGSEAFF. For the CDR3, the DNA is TGTGCCAGTAGTATGTTGCGCAGGGGGTCTGAAGCTTTCTTT.

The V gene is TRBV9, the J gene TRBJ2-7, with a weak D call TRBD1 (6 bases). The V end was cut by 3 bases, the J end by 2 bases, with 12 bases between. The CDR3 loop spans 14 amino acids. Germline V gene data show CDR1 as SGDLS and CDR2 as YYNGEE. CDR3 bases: TGTGCCAGCAGCGCCGGACAGCTGCCCTACGAGCAGTACTTC. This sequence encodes CASSAGQLPYEQYF.

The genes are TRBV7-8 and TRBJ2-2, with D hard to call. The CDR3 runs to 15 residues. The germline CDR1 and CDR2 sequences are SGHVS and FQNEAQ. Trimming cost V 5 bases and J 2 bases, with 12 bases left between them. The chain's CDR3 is CASSPTRPNTGELFF. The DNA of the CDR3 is TGTGCCAGCAGCCCAACTCGTCCCAACACCGGGGAGCTGTTTTTT.

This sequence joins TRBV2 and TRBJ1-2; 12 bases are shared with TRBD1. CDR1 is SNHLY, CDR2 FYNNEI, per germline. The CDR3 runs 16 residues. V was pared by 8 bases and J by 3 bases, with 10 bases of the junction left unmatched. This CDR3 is CASYRDRGRLDYGYTF. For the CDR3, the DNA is TGTGCCAGCTACCGGGACAGGGGGCGCTTAGACTATGGCTACACCTTC.

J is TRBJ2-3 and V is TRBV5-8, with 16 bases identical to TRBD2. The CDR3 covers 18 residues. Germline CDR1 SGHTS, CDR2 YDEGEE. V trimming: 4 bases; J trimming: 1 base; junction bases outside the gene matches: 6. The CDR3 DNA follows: TGTGCCAGCAGCGCCGGGACTAGCGGGGGGGCCGGCACAGATACGCAGTATTTT. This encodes CASSAGTSGGAGTDTQYF. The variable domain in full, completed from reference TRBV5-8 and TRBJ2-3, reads EAGVTQSPTHLIKTRGQQATLRCSPISGHTSVYWYQQALGLGLQFLLWYDEGEERNRGNFPPRFSGRQFPNYSSELNVNALELEDSALYLCASSAGTSGGAGTDTQYFGPGTRLTVL.

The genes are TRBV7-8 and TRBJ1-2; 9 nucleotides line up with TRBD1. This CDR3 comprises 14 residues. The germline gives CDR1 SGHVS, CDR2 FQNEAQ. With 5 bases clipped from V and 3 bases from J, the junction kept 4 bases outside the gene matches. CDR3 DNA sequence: TGTGCCAGCAGCCCCAGGGACAGGGACTATGGCTACACCTTC. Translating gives CASSPRDRDYGYTF.

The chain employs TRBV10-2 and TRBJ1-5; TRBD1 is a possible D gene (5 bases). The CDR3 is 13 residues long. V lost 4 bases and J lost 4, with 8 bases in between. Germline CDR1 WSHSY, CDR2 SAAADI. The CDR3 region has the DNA TGCGCCAGCAGTGGACAGCTTAATCAGCCCCAGCATTTT. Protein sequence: CASSGQLNQPQHF.

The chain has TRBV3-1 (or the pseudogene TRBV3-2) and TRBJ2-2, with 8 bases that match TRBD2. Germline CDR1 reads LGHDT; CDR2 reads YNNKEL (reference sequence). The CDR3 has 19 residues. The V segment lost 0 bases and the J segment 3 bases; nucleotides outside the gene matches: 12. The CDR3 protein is CASSQEGGEAGAHTGELFF. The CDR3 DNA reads TGTGCCAGCAGCCAAGAAGGAGGTGAAGCGGGAGCCCACACCGGGGAGCTGTTTTTT.

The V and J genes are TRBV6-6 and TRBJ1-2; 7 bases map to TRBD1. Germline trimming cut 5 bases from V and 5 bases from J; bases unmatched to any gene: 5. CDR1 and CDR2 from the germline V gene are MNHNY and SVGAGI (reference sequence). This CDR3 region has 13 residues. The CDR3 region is CASSRSQGYGYTF. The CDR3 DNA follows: TGTGCCAGCAGTCGATCACAGGGGTATGGCTACACCTTC.

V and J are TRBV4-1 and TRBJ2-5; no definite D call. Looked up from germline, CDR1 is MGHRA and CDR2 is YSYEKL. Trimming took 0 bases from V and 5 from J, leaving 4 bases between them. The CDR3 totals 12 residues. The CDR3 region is CASSQDRETQYF. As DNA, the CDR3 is TGCGCCAGCAGCCAAGATCGGGAGACCCAGTACTTC.

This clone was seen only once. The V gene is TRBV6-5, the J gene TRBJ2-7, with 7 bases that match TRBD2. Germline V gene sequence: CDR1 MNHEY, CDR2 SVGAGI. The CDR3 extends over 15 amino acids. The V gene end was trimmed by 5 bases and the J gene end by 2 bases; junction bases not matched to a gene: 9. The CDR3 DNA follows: TGTGCCAGCAGTCCAATAGCGGGCGCCACCTACGAGCAGTACTTC. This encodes CASSPIAGATYEQYF.

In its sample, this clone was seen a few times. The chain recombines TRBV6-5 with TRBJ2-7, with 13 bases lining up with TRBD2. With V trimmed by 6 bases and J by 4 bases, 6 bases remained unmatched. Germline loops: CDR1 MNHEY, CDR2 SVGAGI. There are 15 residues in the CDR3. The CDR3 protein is CASRVTSGRLYEQYF. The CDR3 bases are TGTGCCAGCAGAGTGACTAGCGGGAGGCTGTACGAGCAGTACTTC.

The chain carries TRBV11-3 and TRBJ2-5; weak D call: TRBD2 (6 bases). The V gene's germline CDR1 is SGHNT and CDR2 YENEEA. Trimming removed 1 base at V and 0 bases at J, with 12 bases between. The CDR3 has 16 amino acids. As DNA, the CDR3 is TGTGCCAGCAGCTTAGGGTCGGGGGTTAACCAAGAGACCCAGTACTTC. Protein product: CASSLGSGVNQETQYF.

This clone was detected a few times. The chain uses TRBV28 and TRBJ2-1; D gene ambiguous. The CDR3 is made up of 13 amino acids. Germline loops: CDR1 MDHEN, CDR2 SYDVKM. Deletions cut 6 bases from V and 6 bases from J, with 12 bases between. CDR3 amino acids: CASRLLTFNEQFF. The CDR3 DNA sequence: TGTGCCAGCAGGCTTCTAACTTTCAATGAGCAGTTCTTC.

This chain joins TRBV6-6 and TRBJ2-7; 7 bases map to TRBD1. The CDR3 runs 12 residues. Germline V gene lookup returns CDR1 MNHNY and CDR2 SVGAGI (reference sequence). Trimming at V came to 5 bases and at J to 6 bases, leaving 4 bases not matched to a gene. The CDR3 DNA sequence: TGTGCCAGCAGTCCACAGGGGCGCGAGCAGTACTTC. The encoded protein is CASSPQGREQYF.

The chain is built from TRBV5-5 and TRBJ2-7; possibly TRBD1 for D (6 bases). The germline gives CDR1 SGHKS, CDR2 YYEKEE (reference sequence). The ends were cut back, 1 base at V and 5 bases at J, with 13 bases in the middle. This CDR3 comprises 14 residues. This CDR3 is CASSLWAGVDEQYF. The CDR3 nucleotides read TGTGCCAGCAGCTTGTGGGCAGGGGTTGACGAGCAGTACTTC.